The 20 T cell receptor beta chains listed next were all sequenced from one sample in a study of T cells in Graves' hyperthyroidism and ophthalmopathy. Researchers took RNA transcripts and amplified the TCR beta CDR3 regions from them. The HTBI primer set drove a first-round RT-PCR of the TCR CDR3. TCRdb called the multiplex PCR reads again in MiXCR, with one record for every CDR3 protein. The sample yields about 400,000 distinct CDR3 sequences, roughly 13% seen once. The sample comprised blood. The receptors shown here come from a woman aged 18-29 years with Graves' hyperthyroidism.

This clonotype was detected many times. This chain uses TRBV5-1 with TRBJ2-7; possibly TRBD1 for D (5 bases). V lost 8 bases to trimming and J lost 9 bases, with 9 bases between them. Germline V gives CDR1 SGHRS, CDR2 YFSETQ. This CDR3 has 9 amino acids. CDR3 sequence: CARTALQYF. CDR3 DNA: TGCGCCAGGACAGCGTTGCAGTACTTC.

There are many counts of this clonotype. CDR3 DNA: TGTGCCAGCAGTGAAGGAAGGACAGGAGCCTACGAGCAGTACTTC. Translated, it gives CASSEGRTGAYEQYF. The chain joins TRBV6-1 to TRBJ2-7; TRBD1 matches 7 bases. Germline trimming cut 1 base from V and 2 bases from J; bases unmatched to any gene: 5. CDR1 is MNHNS, CDR2 SASEGT, per germline. There are 15 residues in the CDR3.

V gene TRBV7-9 combines with J gene TRBJ2-3, with D possibly TRBD1 on 6 matching bases. The CDR3 length is 12 residues. Trimming cost V 5 bases and J 5 bases, with 8 bases left between them. CDR1 is SEHNR, CDR2 FQNEAQ, per germline (reference sequence). The CDR3 protein is CASSQTGDTQYF. The CDR3 DNA reads TGTGCCAGCAGCCAGACAGGAGATACGCAGTATTTT.

This clonotype was observed a few times. The CDR3 coding sequence is TGTGCCAGCAGCTCCTCCTCGGCCAGAGCCACCGGGGAGCTGTTTTTT. As protein: CASSSSSARATGELFF. The rearrangement uses TRBV7-3 and TRBJ2-2, with D uncertain. There are 16 residues in the CDR3. Trimming shortened V by 4 bases and J by 4 bases, and 16 bases separated the two germline ends. CDR1 is SGHTA and CDR2 is FQGTGA in the germline V gene. The full variable domain, completed using reference TRBV7-3 and TRBJ2-2, is GAGVSQTPSNKVTEKGKYVELRCDPISGHTALYWYRQSLGQGPEFLIYFQGTGAADDSGLPNDRFFAVRPEGSVSTLKIQRTERGDSAVYLCASSSSSARATGELFFGEGSRLTVL.

This sequence joins TRBV3-1 and TRBJ1-3; 7 nucleotides agree with TRBD1. The V segment lost 1 base and the J segment 2 bases; nucleotides outside the gene matches: 5. The length of the CDR3 is 16 residues. Germline V lookup: CDR1 LGHDT, CDR2 YNNKEL (reference sequence). CDR3 DNA: TGTGCCAGCAGCCAAGCCCAGACAGGGCCTGGAAACACCATATATTTT. Protein product: CASSQAQTGPGNTIYF.

In this sample, this clonotype turned up a few times. V is TRBV10-2 and J is TRBJ2-5; TRBD1 matches at 7 bases. The CDR3 extends over 14 amino acids. Losses at the gene ends were 3 bases for V and 2 bases for J; bases not matched to a gene: 3. The V gene's germline CDR1 is WSHSY and CDR2 SAAADI. The CDR3 region is CASSDPRGQETQYF. The DNA of the CDR3 is TGCGCCAGCAGTGACCCCAGGGGGCAAGAGACCCAGTACTTC.

Only a few counts were recorded for this clonotype. The rearrangement links TRBV5-6 to TRBJ2-3; 12 nucleotides agree with TRBD2. This CDR3 spans 16 amino acids. After removal of 2 bases from V and 2 bases from J, the junction contained 3 bases not matched to a gene. Germline V CDR1 and CDR2: SGHDT, YYEEEE. The CDR3 here is CASSFLAGGFTDTQYF. In nucleotides, the CDR3 is TGTGCCAGCAGCTTTCTAGCGGGAGGGTTCACAGATACGCAGTATTTT. Looking up the rest from reference TRBV5-6 and TRBJ2-3 gives the full variable domain: DAGVTQSPTHLIKTRGQQVTLRCSPKSGHDTVSWYQQALGQGPQFIFQYYEEEERQRGNFPDRFSGHQFPNYSSELNVNALLLGDSALYLCASSFLAGGFTDTQYFGPGTRLTVL.

In its sample, this clonotype was seen many times. J is TRBJ2-7 and V is TRBV27, with 10 positions matching TRBD1. Trimming cost V 6 bases and J 7 bases; bases outside gene matches: 12. Germline V lookup: CDR1 MNHEY, CDR2 SMNVEV (reference sequence). The CDR3 sequence is 15 residues long. CDR3 in DNA: TGTGCCAGCAGGTCCCCTGGGACAGGGGTATGGGAGCAGTACTTC. It is translated as CASRSPGTGVWEQYF.

The table lists this clonotype with a count of one. The chain carries TRBV28 and TRBJ1-4; 8 bases line up with TRBD1. From germline, CDR1 is MDHEN and CDR2 SYDVKM. V lost 8 bases, J lost 3 bases, and 2 bases stayed unmatched. The CDR3 loop spans 13 amino acids. Written as DNA, the CDR3 is TGTGCCAGCCAGGACAGGGCTAATGAAAAACTGTTTTTT. It yields the protein CASQDRANEKLFF.

The table lists this clonotype with many counts. A read error is possible here, since a much larger clone lies one base away. As DNA, the CDR3 is TGTGCCAGCAGCTCGGGACAGAGCTATGGCTACACCTTC. It translates to CASSSGQSYGYTF. The chain uses TRBV27 and TRBJ1-2; TRBD1 matches 7 bases. The germline V gene encodes CDR1 MNHEY and CDR2 SMNVEV (reference sequence). CDR3 size: 13 residues. With 6 bases clipped from V and 4 bases from J, the junction kept 5 bases outside the gene matches.

The V and J genes are TRBV20-1 and TRBJ2-3, with D tentatively TRBD1 or TRBD2 (5 bases each). The CDR3 contains 16 residues. The V and J ends lost 0 bases and 0 bases respectively, with 13 bases between them. CDR1 DFQATT and CDR2 SNEGSKA come from the germline V gene (reference sequence). The DNA of the CDR3 is TGCAGTGCTAGAGATCAGAGGGGAGTAAGCACAGATACGCAGTATTTT. It specifies CSARDQRGVSTDTQYF.

The genes are TRBV6-2 or TRBV6-3 and TRBJ2-1, with 8 bases lining up with TRBD2. CDR1 is MNHEY and CDR2 is SVGEGT in the germline V gene. Unmatched junction bases numbered 5, after V lost 0 bases and J lost 4 bases. The CDR3 sequence is 16 residues long. The chain's CDR3 is CASSYSRIAGYNEQFF. DNA of the CDR3: TGTGCCAGCAGTTACTCGAGGATAGCGGGGTACAATGAGCAGTTCTTC.

A remark on this clonotype: At one boundary the junction diverges from the germline segment, which might be a read error. The chain recombines TRBV5-1 with TRBJ1-1; D might be TRBD1 (6 bases). The CDR3 has 15 amino acids. Germline-derived CDR1 and CDR2 are SGHRS and YFSETQ. CDR3 amino acids: CASSLPGEVDTEAFF. In DNA, the CDR3 is TGTGCCAGCAGCTTGCCAGGGGAGGTAGATACTGAAGCTTTCTTT. The full variable domain, its missing parts supplied by reference TRBV5-1 and TRBJ1-1, is KAGVTQTPRYLIKTRGQQVTLSCSPISGHRSVSWYQQTPGQGLQFLFEYFSETQRNKGNFPGRFSGRQFSNSRSEMNVSTLELGDSALYLCASSLPGEVDTEAFFGQGTRLTVV.

In this sample, this clonotype turned up many times. The rearrangement joins TRBV6-1 to TRBJ2-7, with TRBD2 identical over 10 bases. V shed 5 bases, J shed 4 bases, and the junction held 8 bases outside the gene matches. Germline V lookup: CDR1 MNHNS, CDR2 SASEGT. CDR3 size: 15 residues. CDR3 residues: CASSPSSSGGYEQYF. The CDR3 DNA is TGTGCCAGCAGTCCGTCCTCTAGCGGGGGATACGAGCAGTACTTC.

This clonotype was counted ten times or more. The gene calls are TRBV12-3 or TRBV12-4 and TRBJ2-5; D is possibly TRBD1 (6 bases). This CDR3 is built from 16 residues. Trimming left V 3 bases short and J 4 bases short, with 18 bases between. The CDR3 sequence: CASSFSGADWGETQYF. The CDR3 DNA reads as TGTGCCAGCAGTTTCTCAGGGGCTGATTGGGGAGAGACCCAGTACTTC.

This clonotype has at least ten counts. The chain employs TRBV5-4 and TRBJ2-4, with D tentatively TRBD1 (6 bases). The V end lost 1 base, the J end lost 1 base, and 9 bases lay between the germline ends. CDR3 size: 15 residues. From germline, CDR1 is SGHNT and CDR2 YYREEE (reference sequence). The CDR3 bases are TGTGCCAGCAGCTTGACAGGGATGGCCAAAAACATTCAGTACTTC. It yields the protein CASSLTGMAKNIQYF.

This clonotype was found a few times. This chain links TRBV28 with TRBJ2-7; D possibly corresponds to TRBD1 (5 bases). Germline assignment: CDR1 MDHEN and CDR2 SYDVKM. Deletions cut 6 bases from V and 0 bases from J, with 15 bases between. This CDR3 region has 15 residues. CDR3 region: CASSRPTGRSYEQYF. The CDR3 DNA reads TGTGCCAGCAGCCGGCCAACAGGTCGCTCCTACGAGCAGTACTTC.

This clonotype was detected a few times. V usage is TRBV6-1 and J usage is TRBJ2-2; 8 nucleotides agree with TRBD1. The germline gives CDR1 MNHNS, CDR2 SASEGT. V trimming: 4 bases; J trimming: 6 bases; junction bases outside the gene matches: 7. The CDR3 sequence is 15 residues long. The CDR3 sequence: CASSALTGAAGELFF. The CDR3 DNA sequence: TGTGCCAGCAGTGCCCTGACAGGGGCGGCCGGGGAGCTGTTTTTT.

This clonotype was counted a few times. V and J are TRBV5-6 and TRBJ2-7, with D unresolved. Germline CDR1 and CDR2: SGHDT and YYEEEE. V was pared by 0 bases and J by 6 bases, with 7 bases between. CDR3 length: 12 residues. Here the CDR3 DNA reads TGTGCCAGCAGCTTGGCCAGGACCGAGCAGTACTTC. As protein: CASSLARTEQYF.

The CDR3 coding sequence is TGTGCCTGCCAAGGGATGGGTAATGGCTACACCTTC. This encodes CACQGMGNGYTF. The chain links TRBV30 to TRBJ1-2; the D is unclear. The V end was cut by 6 bases, the J end by 6 bases, with 14 bases between. The CDR3 is 12 amino acids. Looked up from germline, CDR1 is GTSNPN and CDR2 is SVGIG (reference sequence).